Listed below are T cell receptor beta chains from one sample, sequenced in a study of long-term antiretroviral therapy in people with HIV. Profiling relied on immunoSEQ multiplex PCR, and the TCRdb table lists in-frame clones only, not all of them. Here the sample spans about 11,000 clones, around 83% being singletons. The specimen was unsorted PBMCs, collected 1.2 years after starting antiretroviral therapy. Receptor source: a middle-aged man with HIV. Each CDR3 is given with its conserved first and last residue. The order of the fields is V gene, D gene, J gene, clone size, CDR3 protein, CDR3 DNA. A D gene is named only where the DNA matches it firmly. Expanded clones are given a class, and other clones once, few, many or no size at all.

V: TRBV27; D: .; J: TRBJ1-5; size: .; CDR3: CASSFSDGNQPQHF; DNA: TGTGCCAGCAGTTTTAGCGATGGCAATCAGCCCCAGCATTTT
V: TRBV18; D: TRBD1; J: TRBJ1-1; size: .; CDR3: CASSPFLARTGGPGNTEAFF; DNA: TGTGCCAGCTCACCATTTCTGGCCAGGACAGGGGGCCCCGGGAACACTGAAGCTTTCTTT
V: TRBV6-5; D: .; J: TRBJ1-1; size: .; CDR3: CASRGFEWAFF; DNA: TGTGCCAGCAGGGGCTTTGAGTGGGCTTTCTTT
V: TRBV6-6; D: .; J: TRBJ1-2; size: few; CDR3: CASSYQGDQGYTF; DNA: TGTGCCAGCAGTTACCAAGGGGATCAAGGCTACACCTTC
V: TRBV5-1; D: TRBD2; J: TRBJ2-1; size: .; CDR3: CASSLASGVYNEQFF; DNA: TGCGCCAGCAGCTTGGCTAGCGGGGTCTACAATGAGCAGTTCTTC
V: TRBV27; D: .; J: TRBJ2-1; size: .; CDR3: CASSGRGSYNEQFF; DNA: TGTGCCAGCTCAGGACGGGGGTCCTACAATGAGCAGTTCTTC
V: TRBV19; D: .; J: TRBJ1-5; size: .; CDR3: CASSIEGDSNQPQHF; DNA: TGTGCCAGTAGTATAGAGGGCGATAGCAATCAGCCCCAGCATTTT
V: TRBV4-3; D: TRBD2; J: TRBJ2-4; size: .; CDR3: CASSQERSGGVGIQYF; DNA: TGCGCCAGCAGCCAAGAACGTAGCGGGGGGGTTGGCATTCAGTACTTC
V: TRBV6-1; D: TRBD1; J: TRBJ1-5; size: .; CDR3: CASSDPGGGQPQHF; DNA: TGTGCCAGCAGTGATCCAGGGGGCGGTCAGCCCCAGCATTTT
V: TRBV18; D: .; J: TRBJ1-3; size: .; CDR3: CASSPLAPSGNTIYF; DNA: TGTGCCAGCTCACCACTGGCACCCTCTGGAAACACCATATATTTT
V: TRBV7-2; D: .; J: TRBJ2-7; size: .; CDR3: CASSLGTVTYEQYF; DNA: TGTGCCAGCAGCTTAGGGACGGTCACTTACGAGCAGTACTTC
V: TRBV4-1; D: .; J: TRBJ2-2; size: .; CDR3: CASSQFTGELFF; DNA: TGCGCCAGCAGCCAATTCACCGGGGAGCTGTTTTTT
V: TRBV27; D: TRBD2; J: TRBJ2-1; size: .; CDR3: CASSPSSGGGEQFF; DNA: TGTGCCAGCAGTCCATCTAGCGGGGGAGGAGAGCAGTTCTTC
V: TRBV18; D: .; J: TRBJ2-7; size: few; CDR3: CASSPFSTNEQYF; DNA: TGTGCCAGCTCACCGTTCTCTACGAATGAGCAGTACTTC
V: TRBV7-2; D: TRBD2; J: TRBJ2-3; size: .; CDR3: CASSPRAGGPPDTQYF; DNA: TGTGCCAGCAGCCCCCGGGCGGGGGGGCCACCAGATACGCAGTATTTT
V: TRBV10-3; D: TRBD1; J: TRBJ1-2; size: .; CDR3: CAITGQGLGYTF; DNA: TGTGCCATCACGGGACAGGGCTTGGGCTACACCTTC
V: TRBV7-9; D: TRBD1; J: TRBJ1-4; size: once; CDR3: CASSLTGTGEKLFF; DNA: TGTGCCAGCAGCTTAACGGGGACAGGGGAAAAACTGTTTTTT
V: TRBV7-2; D: .; J: TRBJ2-3; size: .; CDR3: CASSFNRYTQYF; DNA: TGTGCCAGCAGCTTTAATCGATATACGCAGTATTTT
V: TRBV9; D: .; J: TRBJ1-4; size: .; CDR3: CASSVDQGMDEKLFF; DNA: TGTGCCAGCAGCGTAGATCAAGGTATGGATGAAAAACTGTTTTTT
V: TRBV18; D: .; J: TRBJ2-7; size: .; CDR3: CASSSAKSEQYF; DNA: TGTGCCAGCTCAAGCGCCAAGTCCGAGCAGTACTTC
V: TRBV29-1; D: .; J: TRBJ1-2; size: .; CDR3: CSVLTSSNYGYTF; DNA: TGCAGCGTTTTGACATCATCTAACTATGGCTACACCTTC
V: TRBV6-5; D: TRBD2; J: TRBJ2-1; size: .; CDR3: CASSPRLAGGHEQFF; DNA: TGTGCCAGCAGTCCACGACTAGCGGGGGGGCATGAGCAGTTCTTC
V: TRBV7-9; D: TRBD2; J: TRBJ2-7; size: .; CDR3: CASSLTSGGADSYEQYF; DNA: TGTGCCAGCAGCTTGACTAGCGGGGGGGCTGATAGTTACGAGCAGTACTTC
V: TRBV27; D: .; J: TRBJ1-1; size: .; CDR3: CASSLFRVNTEAFF; DNA: TGTGCCAGCAGTTTATTTCGAGTGAACACTGAAGCTTTCTTT
V: TRBV7-9; D: .; J: TRBJ1-2; size: .; CDR3: CASSPGAYGGRVGYTF; DNA: TGTGCCAGCAGCCCAGGGGCGTACGGGGGGCGAGTTGGCTACACCTTC
V: TRBV7-8; D: .; J: TRBJ2-6; size: .; CDR3: CASTLSPAQFGANVLTF; DNA: TGTGCCAGCACCCTTAGTCCTGCCCAGTTTGGGGCCAACGTCCTGACTTTC
V: TRBV19; D: .; J: TRBJ1-6; size: .; CDR3: CASSISLPFSYNSPLHF; DNA: TGTGCCAGTAGTATATCCCTACCTTTCTCCTATAATTCACCCCTCCACTTT
V: TRBV5-1; D: TRBD1; J: TRBJ2-3; size: .; CDR3: CASRLTGRREDTQYF; DNA: TGCGCCAGCAGGCTGACAGGGCGTAGGGAAGATACGCAGTATTTT
V: TRBV7-2; D: .; J: TRBJ2-7; size: .; CDR3: CASSLERAGEQYF; DNA: TGTGCCAGCAGCTTAGAACGGGCTGGCGAGCAGTACTTC
V: TRBV4-1; D: TRBD1; J: TRBJ2-1; size: .; CDR3: CASSRTGTGANEQFF; DNA: TGCGCCAGCAGCCGGACCGGGACAGGCGCAAATGAGCAGTTCTTC
V: TRBV7-2; D: .; J: TRBJ2-7; size: .; CDR3: CASSLAPFSGMEQYF; DNA: TGTGCCAGCAGCTTAGCGCCGTTTTCGGGTATGGAGCAGTACTTC
V: TRBV5-1; D: .; J: TRBJ2-3; size: .; CDR3: CASSLDGSSTDTQYF; DNA: TGCGCCAGCAGCTTGGACGGATCTAGCACAGATACGCAGTATTTT
V: TRBV30; D: .; J: TRBJ2-2; size: .; CDR3: CAWSRTTGELFF; DNA: TGTGCCTGGAGTCGCACCACCGGGGAGCTGTTTTTT
V: TRBV5-5; D: .; J: TRBJ2-5; size: .; CDR3: CASSPDGTLQTQYF; DNA: TGTGCCAGCAGCCCCGACGGGACACTTCAGACCCAGTACTTC
V: TRBV7-6; D: TRBD1; J: TRBJ2-7; size: .; CDR3: CASSPTGGYEQYF; DNA: TGTGCCAGCAGTCCGACAGGGGGCTACGAGCAGTACTTC
V: TRBV5-3; D: .; J: TRBJ1-4; size: .; CDR3: CARSLGPPTRREKLFF; DNA: TGTGCCAGAAGCTTGGGGCCTCCTACTAGGAGGGAAAAACTGTTTTTT